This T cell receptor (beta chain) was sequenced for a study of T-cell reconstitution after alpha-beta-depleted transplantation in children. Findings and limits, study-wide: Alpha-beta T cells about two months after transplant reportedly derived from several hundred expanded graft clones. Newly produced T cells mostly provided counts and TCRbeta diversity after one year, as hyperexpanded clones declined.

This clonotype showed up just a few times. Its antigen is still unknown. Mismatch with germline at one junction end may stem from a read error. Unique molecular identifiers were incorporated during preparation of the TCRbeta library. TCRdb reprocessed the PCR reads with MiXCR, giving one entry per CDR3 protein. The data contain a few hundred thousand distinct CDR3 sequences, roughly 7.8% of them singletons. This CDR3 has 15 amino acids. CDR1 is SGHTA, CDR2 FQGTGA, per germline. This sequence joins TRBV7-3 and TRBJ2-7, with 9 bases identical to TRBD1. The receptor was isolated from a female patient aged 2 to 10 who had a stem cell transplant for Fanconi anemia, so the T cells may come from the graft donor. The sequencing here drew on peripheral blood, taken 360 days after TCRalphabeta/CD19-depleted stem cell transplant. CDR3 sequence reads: CASSLTGGLPYEQYF. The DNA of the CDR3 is TGTGCCAGCAGCCTAACAGGGGGCCTCCCCTACGAGCAGTACTTC.